This note documents a single TCR beta chain sequence. The sample is drawn from a study of technical replicates of blood from several donors. The CDR3 is 15 residues long. Trimming took 0 bases from V and 3 from J, leaving 9 bases between them. Per the germline V gene, CDR1 is LNHNV and CDR2 is YYDKDF (reference sequence). This table comes from immunoSEQ multiplex PCR, and its TCRdb copy is limited to in-frame clones, with some not included. This sample carries 95,000 to 100,000 clones, roughly 95% of them seen once, and the ten largest clones take 0.2% to 0.25%. The source is a human donor in good health. Sequencing used T cells isolated from PBMCs. The chain recombines TRBV15 with TRBJ1-3; D is unclear. CDR3 sequence: CATSRDWSDGNTIYF. The CDR3 nucleotides read TGTGCCACCAGCAGAGATTGGTCAGATGGAAACACCATATATTTT.